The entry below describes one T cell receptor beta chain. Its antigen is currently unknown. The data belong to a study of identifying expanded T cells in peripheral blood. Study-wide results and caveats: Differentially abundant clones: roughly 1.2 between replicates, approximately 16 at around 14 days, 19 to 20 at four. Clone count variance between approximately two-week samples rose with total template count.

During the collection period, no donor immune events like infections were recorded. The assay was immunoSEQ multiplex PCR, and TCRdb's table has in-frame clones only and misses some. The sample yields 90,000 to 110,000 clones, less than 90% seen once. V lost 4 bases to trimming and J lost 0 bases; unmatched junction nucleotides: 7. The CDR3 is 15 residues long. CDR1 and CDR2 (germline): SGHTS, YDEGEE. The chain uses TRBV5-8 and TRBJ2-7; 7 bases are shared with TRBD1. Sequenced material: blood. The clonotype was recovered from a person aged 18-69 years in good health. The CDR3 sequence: CASSRPGQRSYEQYF. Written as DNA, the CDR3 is TGTGCCAGCAGCAGGCCGGGACAGCGCTCCTACGAGCAGTACTTC.